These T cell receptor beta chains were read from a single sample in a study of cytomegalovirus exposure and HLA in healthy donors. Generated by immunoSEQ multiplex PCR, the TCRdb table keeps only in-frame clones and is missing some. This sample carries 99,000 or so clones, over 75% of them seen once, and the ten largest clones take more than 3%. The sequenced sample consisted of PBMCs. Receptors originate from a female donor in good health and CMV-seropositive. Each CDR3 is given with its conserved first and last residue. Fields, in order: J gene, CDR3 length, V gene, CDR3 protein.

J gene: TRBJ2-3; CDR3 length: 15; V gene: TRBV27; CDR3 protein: CASTSPGQGTDTQYF
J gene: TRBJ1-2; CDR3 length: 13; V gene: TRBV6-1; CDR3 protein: CASSGPTGYGYTF
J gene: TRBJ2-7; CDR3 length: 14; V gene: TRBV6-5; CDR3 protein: CASSSRTESYEQYF
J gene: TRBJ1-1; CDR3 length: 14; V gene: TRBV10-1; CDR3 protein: CASSESRGQGEAFF
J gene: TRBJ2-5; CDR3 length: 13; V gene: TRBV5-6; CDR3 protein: CASSPDNQETQYF
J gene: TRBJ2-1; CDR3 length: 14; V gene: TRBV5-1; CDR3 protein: CASTKDRGFDEQFF
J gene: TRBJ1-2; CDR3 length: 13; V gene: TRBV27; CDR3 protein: CASSLDLNYGYTF
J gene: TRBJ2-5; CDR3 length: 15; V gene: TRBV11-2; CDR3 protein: CASSVPGTGVKTQYF
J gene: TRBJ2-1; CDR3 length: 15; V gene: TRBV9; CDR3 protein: CASSVGSGAYNEQFF
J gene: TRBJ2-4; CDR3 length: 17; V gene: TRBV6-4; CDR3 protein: CASSDRRVGTTKNIQYF
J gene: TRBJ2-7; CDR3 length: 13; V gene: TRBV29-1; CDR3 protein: CSVESSSSYEQYF
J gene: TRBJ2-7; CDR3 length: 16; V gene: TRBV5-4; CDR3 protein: CASSWGDRGFSYEQYF
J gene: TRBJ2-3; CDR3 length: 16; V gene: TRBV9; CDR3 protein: CASSVDSGRGPDTQYF
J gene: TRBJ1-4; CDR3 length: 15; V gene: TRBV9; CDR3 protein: CASSETPSTNEKLFF
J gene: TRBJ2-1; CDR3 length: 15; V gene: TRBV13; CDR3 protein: CASSLAASSYNEQFF
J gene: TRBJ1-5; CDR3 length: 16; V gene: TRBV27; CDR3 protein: CASSLKQGVGNQPQHF
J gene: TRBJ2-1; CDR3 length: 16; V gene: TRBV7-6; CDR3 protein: CASSLLTSGRPNEQFF
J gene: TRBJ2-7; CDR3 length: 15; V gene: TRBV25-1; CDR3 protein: CASSPRDRGTYEQYF
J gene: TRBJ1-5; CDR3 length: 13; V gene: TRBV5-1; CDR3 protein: CASSRDYNQPQHF
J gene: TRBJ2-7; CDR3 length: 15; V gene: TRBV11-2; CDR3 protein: CASSFDSGDGSEQYF
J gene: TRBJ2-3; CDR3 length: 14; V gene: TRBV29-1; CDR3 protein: CSVGSGTATDTQYF
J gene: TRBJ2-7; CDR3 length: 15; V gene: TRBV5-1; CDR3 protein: CASSLLASGSYEQYF
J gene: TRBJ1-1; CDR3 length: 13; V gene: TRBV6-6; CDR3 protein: CASSLTGRTEAFF
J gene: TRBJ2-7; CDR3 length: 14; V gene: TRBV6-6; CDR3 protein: CASSQGPYMGEQYF
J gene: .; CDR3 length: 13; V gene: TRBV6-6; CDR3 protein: CASSYGGSYEQYF
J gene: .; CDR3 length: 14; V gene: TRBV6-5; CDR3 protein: CASSYQGSVYEQYF
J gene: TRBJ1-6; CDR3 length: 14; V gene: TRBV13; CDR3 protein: CASSSRDFNSPLHF
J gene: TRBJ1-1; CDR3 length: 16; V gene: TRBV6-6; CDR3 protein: CASSYRRAGMNTEAFF
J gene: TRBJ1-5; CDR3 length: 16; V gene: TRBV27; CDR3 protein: CASSLSAGVYNQPQHF
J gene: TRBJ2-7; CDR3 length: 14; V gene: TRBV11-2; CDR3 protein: CASSIRTGLAEQYF
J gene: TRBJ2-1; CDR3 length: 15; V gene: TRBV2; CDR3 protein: CASSEPRGTYNEQFF
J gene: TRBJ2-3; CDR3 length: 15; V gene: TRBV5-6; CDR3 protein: CASSLITGSADTQYF
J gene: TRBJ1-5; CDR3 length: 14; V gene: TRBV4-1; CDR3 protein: CASSQVGGDQPQHF
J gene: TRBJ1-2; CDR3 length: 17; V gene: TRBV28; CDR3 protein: CASSSPATGYLNYGYTF
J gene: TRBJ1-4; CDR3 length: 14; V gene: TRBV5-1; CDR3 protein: CASSWTGGLEKLFF
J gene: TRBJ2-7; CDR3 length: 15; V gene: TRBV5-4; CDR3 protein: CASSLVGSGSYEQYF
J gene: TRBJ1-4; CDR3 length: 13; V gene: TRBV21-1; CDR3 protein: CASDTTTNEKLFF
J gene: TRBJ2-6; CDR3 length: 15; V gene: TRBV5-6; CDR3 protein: CASSLEGSGANVLTF
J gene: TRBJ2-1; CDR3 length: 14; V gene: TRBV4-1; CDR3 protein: CASSQLTSGIEQFF